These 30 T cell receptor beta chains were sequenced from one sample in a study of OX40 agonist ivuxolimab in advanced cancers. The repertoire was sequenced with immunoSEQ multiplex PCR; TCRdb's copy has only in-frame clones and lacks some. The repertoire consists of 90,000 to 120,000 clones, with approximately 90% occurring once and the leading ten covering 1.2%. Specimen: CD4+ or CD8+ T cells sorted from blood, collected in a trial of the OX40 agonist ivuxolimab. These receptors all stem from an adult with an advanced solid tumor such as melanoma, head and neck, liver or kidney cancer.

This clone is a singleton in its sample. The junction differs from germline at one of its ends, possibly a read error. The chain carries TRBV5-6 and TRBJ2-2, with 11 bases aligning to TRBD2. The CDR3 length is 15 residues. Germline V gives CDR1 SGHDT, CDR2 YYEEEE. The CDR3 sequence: CASSPTSGISGKLFF. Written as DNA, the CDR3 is TGTGCCAGCAGCCCGACTAGCGGGATCTCCGGGAAGCTGTTTTTT.

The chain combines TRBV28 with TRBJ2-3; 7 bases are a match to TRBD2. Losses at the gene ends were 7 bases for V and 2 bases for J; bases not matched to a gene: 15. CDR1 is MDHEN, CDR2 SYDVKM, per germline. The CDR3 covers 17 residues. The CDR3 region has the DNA TGTGCCAGCACCGAAAGGGCTAGCGGAGGCTTCACAGATACGCAGTATTTT. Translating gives CASTERASGGFTDTQYF.

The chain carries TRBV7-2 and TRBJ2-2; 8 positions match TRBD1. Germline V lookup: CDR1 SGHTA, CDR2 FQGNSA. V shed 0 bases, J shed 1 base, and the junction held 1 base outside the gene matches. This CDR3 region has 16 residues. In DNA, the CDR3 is TGTGCCAGCAGCTTAGCGGGACAGGTGAACACCGGGGAGCTGTTTTTT. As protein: CASSLAGQVNTGELFF.

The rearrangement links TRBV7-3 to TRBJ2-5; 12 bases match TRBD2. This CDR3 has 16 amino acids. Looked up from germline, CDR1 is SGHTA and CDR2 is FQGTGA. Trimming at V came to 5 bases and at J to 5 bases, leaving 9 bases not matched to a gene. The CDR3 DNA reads TGTGCCAGCAGCCCGAGTACGACTAGCGGGAGTGAGACCCAGTACTTC. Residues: CASSPSTTSGSETQYF.

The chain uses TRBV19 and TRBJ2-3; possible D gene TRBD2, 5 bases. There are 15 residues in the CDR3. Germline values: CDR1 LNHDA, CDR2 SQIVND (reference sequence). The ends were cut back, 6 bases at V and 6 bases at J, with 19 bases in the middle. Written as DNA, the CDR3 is TGTGCCAGTAGGAAGAGACTAACGGGATACGATACGCAGTATTTT. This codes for CASRKRLTGYDTQYF.

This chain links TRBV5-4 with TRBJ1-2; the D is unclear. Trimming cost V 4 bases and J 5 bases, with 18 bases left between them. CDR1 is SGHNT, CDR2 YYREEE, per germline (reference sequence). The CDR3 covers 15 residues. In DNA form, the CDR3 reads TGTGCCAGCAGCCCAGGAGGGAACCTAGGATATGGCTACACCTTC. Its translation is CASSPGGNLGYGYTF.

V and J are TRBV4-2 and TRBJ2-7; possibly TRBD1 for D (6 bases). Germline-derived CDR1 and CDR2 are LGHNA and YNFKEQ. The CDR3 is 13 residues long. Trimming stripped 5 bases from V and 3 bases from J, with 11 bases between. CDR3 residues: CASSDRLDYEQYF. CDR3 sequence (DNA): TGTGCCAGCAGCGACAGGCTTGACTACGAGCAGTACTTC.

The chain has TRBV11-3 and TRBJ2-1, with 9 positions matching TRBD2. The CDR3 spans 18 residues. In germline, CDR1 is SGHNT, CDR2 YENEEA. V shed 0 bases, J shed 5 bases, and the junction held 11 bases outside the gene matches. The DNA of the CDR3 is TGTGCCAGCAGCTTAGAAGAGGGGGGGACTAGCATCCACAATGAGCAGTTCTTC. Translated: CASSLEEGGTSIHNEQFF.

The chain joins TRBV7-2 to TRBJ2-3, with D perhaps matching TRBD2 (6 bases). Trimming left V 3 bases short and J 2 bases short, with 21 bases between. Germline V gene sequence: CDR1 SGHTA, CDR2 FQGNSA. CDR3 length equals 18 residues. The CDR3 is CASSLLAGTVGSTDTQYF. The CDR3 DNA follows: TGTGCCAGCAGCTTGCTCGCGGGGACGGTGGGTTCCACAGATACGCAGTATTTT.

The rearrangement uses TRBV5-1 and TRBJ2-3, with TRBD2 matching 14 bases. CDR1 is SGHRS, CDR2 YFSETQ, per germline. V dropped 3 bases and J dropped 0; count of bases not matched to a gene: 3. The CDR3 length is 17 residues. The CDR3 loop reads CASSSGLAGVSTDTQYF. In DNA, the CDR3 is TGCGCCAGCAGCTCGGGACTAGCGGGGGTAAGCACAGATACGCAGTATTTT.

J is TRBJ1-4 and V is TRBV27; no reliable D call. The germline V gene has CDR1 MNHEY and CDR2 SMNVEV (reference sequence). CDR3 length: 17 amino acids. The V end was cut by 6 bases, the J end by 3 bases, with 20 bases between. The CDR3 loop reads CASSFFGLGRSNEKLFF. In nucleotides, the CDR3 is TGTGCCAGCAGCTTCTTTGGGCTGGGCCGGTCTAATGAAAAACTGTTTTTT.

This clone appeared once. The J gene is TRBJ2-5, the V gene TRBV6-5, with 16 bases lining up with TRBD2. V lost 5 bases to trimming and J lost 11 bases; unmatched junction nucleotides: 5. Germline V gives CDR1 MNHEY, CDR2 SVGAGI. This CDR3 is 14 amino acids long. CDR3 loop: CASSPGLAGGPQYF. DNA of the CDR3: TGTGCCAGCAGTCCGGGACTAGCGGGAGGGCCTCAGTACTTC.

In DNA, the CDR3 is TGTGCCAGCAGCGTAATTAACAGGAACACTGAAGCTTTCTTT. Its translation: CASSVINRNTEAFF. This sequence joins TRBV9 and TRBJ1-1, with no clear D. Germline lookup yields CDR1 SGDLS and CDR2 YYNGEE. The V and J ends lost 1 base and 1 base respectively, with 8 bases between them. This CDR3 region has 14 residues.

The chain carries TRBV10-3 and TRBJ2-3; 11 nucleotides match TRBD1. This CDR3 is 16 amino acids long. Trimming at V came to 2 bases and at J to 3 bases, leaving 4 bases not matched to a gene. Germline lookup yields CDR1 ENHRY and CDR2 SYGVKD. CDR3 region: CAISEPGQGATDTQYF. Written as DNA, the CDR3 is TGTGCCATCAGTGAGCCTGGACAGGGGGCTACAGATACGCAGTATTTT.

The CDR3 here is CAWSVKTGDGTEAFF. In DNA, the CDR3 is TGTGCCTGGAGTGTAAAGACAGGGGATGGCACTGAAGCTTTCTTT. The chain links TRBV30 to TRBJ1-1; 8 nucleotides align to TRBD1. Germline V gives CDR1 GTSNPN, CDR2 SVGIG (reference sequence). The CDR3 contains 15 residues. V dropped 0 bases and J dropped 4; count of bases not matched to a gene: 7. The whole variable domain, remainder taken from reference TRBV30 and TRBJ1-1, is SQTIHQWPATLVQPVGSPLSLECTVEGTSNPNLYWYRQAAGRGLQLLFYSVGIGQISSEVPQNLSASRPQDRQFILSSKKLLLSDSGFYLCAWSVKTGDGTEAFFGQGTRLTVV.

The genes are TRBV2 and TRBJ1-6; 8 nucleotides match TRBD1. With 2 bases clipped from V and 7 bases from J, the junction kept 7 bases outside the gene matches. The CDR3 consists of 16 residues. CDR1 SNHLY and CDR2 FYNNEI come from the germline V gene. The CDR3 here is CASSERAGGWNSPLHF. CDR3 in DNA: TGTGCCAGCAGTGAAAGGGCAGGGGGCTGGAATTCACCCCTCCACTTT.

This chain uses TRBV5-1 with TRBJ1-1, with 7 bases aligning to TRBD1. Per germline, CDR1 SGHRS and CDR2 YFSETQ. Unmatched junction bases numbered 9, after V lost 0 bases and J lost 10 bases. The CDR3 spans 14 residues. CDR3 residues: CASSLERPRQGAFF. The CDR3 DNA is TGCGCCAGCAGCTTGGAGCGCCCTCGACAGGGAGCTTTCTTT.

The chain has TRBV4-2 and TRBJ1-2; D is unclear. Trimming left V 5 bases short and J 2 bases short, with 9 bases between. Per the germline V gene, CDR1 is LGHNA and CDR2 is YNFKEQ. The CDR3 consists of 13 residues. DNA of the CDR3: TGTGCCAGCAGCTCGGGCAGAAACTATGGCTACACCTTC. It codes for CASSSGRNYGYTF.

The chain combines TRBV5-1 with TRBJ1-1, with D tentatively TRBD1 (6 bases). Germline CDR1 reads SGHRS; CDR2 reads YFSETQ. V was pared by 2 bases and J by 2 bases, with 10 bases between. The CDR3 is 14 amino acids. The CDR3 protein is CASSLGRGNTEAFF. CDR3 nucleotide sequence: TGCGCCAGCAGCTTAGGCAGGGGAAACACTGAAGCTTTCTTT.

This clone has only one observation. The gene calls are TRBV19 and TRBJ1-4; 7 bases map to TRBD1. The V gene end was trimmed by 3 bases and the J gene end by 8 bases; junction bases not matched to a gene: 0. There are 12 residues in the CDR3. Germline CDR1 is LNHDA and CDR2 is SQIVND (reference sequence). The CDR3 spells CASSIRGEKLFF. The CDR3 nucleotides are TGTGCCAGTAGTATCAGGGGGGAAAAACTGTTTTTT.

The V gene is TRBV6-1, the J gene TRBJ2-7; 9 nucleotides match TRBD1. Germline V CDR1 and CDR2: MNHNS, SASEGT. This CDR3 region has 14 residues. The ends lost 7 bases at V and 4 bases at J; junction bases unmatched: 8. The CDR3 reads CASTTEQGAYEQYF. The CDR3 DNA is TGTGCCAGCACGACCGAACAGGGGGCATACGAGCAGTACTTC.

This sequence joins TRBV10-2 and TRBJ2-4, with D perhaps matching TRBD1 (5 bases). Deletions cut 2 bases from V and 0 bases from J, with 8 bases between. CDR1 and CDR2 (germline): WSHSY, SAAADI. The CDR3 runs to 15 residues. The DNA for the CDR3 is TGCGCCAGCAGTGAGCGACAGCTAGCCAAAAACATTCAGTACTTC. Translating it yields CASSERQLAKNIQYF.

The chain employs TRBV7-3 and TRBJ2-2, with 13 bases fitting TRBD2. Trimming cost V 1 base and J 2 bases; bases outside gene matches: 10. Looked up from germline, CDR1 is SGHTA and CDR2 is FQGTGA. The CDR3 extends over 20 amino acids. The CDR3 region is CASSLRGLAGPTLNTGELFF. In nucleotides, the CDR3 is TGTGCCAGCAGCTTAAGGGGACTAGCGGGACCCACATTAAACACCGGGGAGCTGTTTTTT.

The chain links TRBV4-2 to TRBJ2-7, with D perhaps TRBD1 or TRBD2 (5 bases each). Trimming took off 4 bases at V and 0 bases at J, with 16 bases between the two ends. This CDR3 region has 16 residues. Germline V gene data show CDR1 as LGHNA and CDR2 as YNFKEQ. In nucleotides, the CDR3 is TGTGCCAGCAGCCCGAGGGGCAGTCCGAGCTCCTACGAGCAGTACTTC. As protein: CASSPRGSPSSYEQYF.

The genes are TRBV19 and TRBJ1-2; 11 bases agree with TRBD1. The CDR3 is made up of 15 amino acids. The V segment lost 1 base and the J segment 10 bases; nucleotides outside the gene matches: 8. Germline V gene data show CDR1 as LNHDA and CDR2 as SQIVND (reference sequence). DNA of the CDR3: TGTGCCAGTAGTATAGGGCCGGACAGGGGGCGCTTCTACACCTTC. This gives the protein CASSIGPDRGRFYTF. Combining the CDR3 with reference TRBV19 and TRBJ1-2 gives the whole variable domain DGGITQSPKYLFRKEGQNVTLSCEQNLNHDAMYWYRQDPGQGLRLIYYSQIVNDFQKGDIAEGYSVSREKKESFPLTVTSAQKNPTAFYLCASSIGPDRGRFYTFGSGTRLTVV.

CDR3 DNA sequence: TGTGCCAGCAGCTCCGCAGGGGTCCCCACTGAAGCTTTCTTT. It specifies CASSSAGVPTEAFF. The V call is TRBV7-3, the J call TRBJ1-1; TRBD1 is a possible D gene (6 bases). Germline V lookup: CDR1 SGHTA, CDR2 FQGTGA. CDR3 length equals 14 residues. The V end was cut by 4 bases, the J end by 4 bases, with 13 bases between.

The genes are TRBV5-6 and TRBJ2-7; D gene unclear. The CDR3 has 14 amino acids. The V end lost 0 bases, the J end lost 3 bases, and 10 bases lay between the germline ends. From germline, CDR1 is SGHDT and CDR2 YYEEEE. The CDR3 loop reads CASSLAVTLYEQYF. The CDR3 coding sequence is TGTGCCAGCAGCTTGGCCGTCACCCTCTACGAGCAGTACTTC.

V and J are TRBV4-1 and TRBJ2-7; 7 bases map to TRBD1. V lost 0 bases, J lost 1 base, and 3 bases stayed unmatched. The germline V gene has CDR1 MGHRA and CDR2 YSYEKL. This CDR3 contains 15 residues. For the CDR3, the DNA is TGCGCCAGCAGCCAAGAAACAGGGGTTTCCTACGAGCAGTACTTC. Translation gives CASSQETGVSYEQYF.

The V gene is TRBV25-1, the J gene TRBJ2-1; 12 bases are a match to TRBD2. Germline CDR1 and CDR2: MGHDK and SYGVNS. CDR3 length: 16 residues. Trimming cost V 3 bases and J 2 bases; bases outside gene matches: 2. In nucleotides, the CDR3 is TGTGCCAGCAGTGATCCTAGCGGGAGGGCCTACAATGAGCAGTTCTTC. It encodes CASSDPSGRAYNEQFF.

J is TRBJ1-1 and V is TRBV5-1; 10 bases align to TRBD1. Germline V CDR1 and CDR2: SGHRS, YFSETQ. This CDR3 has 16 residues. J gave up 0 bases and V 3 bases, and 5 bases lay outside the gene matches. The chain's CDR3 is CASSWTGGTMNTEAFF. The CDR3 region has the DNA TGCGCCAGCAGCTGGACAGGGGGGACCATGAACACTGAAGCTTTCTTT.